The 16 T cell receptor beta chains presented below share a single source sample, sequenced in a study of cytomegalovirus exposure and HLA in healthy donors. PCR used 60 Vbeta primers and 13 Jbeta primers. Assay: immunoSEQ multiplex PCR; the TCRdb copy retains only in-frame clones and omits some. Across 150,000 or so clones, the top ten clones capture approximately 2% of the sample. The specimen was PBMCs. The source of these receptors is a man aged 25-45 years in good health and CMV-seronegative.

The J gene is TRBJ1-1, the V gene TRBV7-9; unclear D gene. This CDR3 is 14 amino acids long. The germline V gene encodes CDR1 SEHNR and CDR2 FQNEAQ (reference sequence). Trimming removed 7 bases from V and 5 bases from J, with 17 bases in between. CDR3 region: CASNYNKAGTEAFF. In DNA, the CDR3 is TGTGCCAGCAACTACAACAAGGCCGGGACTGAAGCTTTCTTT.

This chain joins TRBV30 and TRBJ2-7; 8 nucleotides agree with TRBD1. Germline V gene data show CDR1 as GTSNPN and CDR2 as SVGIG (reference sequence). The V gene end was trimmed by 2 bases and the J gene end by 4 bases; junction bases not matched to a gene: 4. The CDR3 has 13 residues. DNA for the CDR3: TGTGCCTGGAGTCCCGGACAGGGATACGAGCAGTACTTC. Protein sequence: CAWSPGQGYEQYF.

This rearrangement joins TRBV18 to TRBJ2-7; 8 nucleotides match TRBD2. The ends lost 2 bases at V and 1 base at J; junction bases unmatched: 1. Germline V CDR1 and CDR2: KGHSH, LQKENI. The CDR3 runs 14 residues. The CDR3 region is CASSPLAGSYEQYF. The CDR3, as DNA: TGTGCCAGCTCACCATTAGCGGGATCCTACGAGCAGTACTTC.

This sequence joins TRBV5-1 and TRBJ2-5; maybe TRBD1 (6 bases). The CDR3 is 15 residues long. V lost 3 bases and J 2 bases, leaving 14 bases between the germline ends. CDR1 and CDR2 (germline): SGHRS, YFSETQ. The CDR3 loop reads CASSSIGTPQETQYF. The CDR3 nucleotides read TGCGCCAGCAGCTCGATAGGGACACCTCAAGAGACCCAGTACTTC.

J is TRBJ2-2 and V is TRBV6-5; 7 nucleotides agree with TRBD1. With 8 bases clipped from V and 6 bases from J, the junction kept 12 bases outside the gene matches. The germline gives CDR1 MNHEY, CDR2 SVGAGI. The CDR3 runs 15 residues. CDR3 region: CASSHRGPRPGELFF. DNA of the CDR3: TGTGCCAGCTCGCACAGGGGCCCGCGGCCCGGGGAGCTGTTTTTT.

CDR3 DNA: TGTGCCAGCAGCTTCCCCAGGGGATATGAGCAGTTCTTC. This sequence encodes CASSFPRGYEQFF. The V gene is TRBV5-4, the J gene TRBJ2-1, with D perhaps matching TRBD1 (6 bases). With 2 bases removed from V and 8 bases from J, the gap between germline ends came to 11 bases. The CDR3 loop spans 13 amino acids. Germline V gene lookup returns CDR1 SGHNT and CDR2 YYREEE (reference sequence).

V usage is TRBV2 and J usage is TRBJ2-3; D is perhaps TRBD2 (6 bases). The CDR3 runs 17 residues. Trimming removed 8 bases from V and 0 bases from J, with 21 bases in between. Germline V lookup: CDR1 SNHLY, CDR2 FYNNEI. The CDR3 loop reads CASRRAGRQTSTDTQYF. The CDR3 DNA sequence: TGTGCCAGCCGGAGGGCGGGAAGGCAAACTAGCACAGATACGCAGTATTTT.

The CDR3 coding sequence is TGTGCCAGCAGTTTAGACAGCTCCTACGAGCAGTACTTC. Its protein is CASSLDSSYEQYF. J is TRBJ2-7 and V is TRBV2; perhaps TRBD1 as D (5 bases). Germline lookup yields CDR1 SNHLY and CDR2 FYNNEI. CDR3 length: 13 amino acids. V was cut by 5 bases and J by 0 bases, with 8 bases left in between.

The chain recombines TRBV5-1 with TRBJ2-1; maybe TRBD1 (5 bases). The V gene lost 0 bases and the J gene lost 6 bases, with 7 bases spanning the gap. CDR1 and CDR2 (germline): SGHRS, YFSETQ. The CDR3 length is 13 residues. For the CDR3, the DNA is TGCGCCAGCAGCTTGGCCAGGGTCAATGAGCAGTTCTTC. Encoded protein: CASSLARVNEQFF.

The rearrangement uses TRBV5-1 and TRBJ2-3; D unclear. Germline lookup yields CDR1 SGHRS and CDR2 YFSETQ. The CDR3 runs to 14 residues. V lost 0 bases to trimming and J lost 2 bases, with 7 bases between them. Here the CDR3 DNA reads TGCGCCAGCAGCTTGGAACAGAACACAGATACGCAGTATTTT. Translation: CASSLEQNTDTQYF.

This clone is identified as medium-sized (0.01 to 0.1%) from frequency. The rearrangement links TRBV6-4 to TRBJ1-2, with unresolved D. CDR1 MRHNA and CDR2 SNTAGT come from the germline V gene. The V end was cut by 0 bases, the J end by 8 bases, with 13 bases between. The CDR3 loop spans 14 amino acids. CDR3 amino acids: CASSDSGERGGYTF. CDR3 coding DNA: TGTGCCAGCAGTGACTCGGGAGAGAGAGGGGGCTACACCTTC.

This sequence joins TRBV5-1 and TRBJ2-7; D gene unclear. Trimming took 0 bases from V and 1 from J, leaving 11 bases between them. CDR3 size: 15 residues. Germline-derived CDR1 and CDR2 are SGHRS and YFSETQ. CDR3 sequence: CASSLVARYSYEQYF. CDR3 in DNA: TGCGCCAGCAGCTTGGTAGCTCGCTATTCCTACGAGCAGTACTTC.

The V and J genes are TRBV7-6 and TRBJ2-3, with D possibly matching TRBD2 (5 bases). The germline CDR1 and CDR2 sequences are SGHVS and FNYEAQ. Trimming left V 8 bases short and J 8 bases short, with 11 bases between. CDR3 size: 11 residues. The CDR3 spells CASSGIGTQYF. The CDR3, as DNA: TGTGCCAGCTCCGGGATCGGTACGCAGTATTTT.

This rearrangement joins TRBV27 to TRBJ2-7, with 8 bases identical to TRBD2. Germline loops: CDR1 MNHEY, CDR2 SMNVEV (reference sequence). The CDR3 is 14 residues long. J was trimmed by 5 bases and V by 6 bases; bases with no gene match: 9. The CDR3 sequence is CASREPGGANEQYF. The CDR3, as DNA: TGTGCCAGCAGGGAACCGGGAGGGGCTAACGAGCAGTACTTC.

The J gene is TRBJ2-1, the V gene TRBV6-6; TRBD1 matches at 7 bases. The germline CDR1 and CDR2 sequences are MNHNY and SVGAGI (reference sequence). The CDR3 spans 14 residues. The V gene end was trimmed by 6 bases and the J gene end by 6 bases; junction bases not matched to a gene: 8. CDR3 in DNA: TGTGCCAGCAGAATGGGACAGCCATCCAATGAGCAGTTCTTC. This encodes CASRMGQPSNEQFF.

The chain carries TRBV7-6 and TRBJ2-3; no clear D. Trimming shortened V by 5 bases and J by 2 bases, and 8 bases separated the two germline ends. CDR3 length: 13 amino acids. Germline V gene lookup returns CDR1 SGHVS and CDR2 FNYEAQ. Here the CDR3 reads CASSPSNTDTQYF. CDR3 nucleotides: TGTGCCAGCAGCCCGAGCAACACAGATACGCAGTATTTT.